The 14 T cell receptor beta chains reported below all come from one sample, sequenced in a study of cytomegalovirus exposure and HLA in healthy donors. Here immunoSEQ multiplex PCR was the method, and the copy in TCRdb shows in-frame clones only, minus some. The sample yields 150,000 to 200,000 clones, around 85% seen once. The sample comprised PBMCs. These receptors were taken from a woman in her 30s in good health and CMV-seronegative.

This chain joins TRBV4-3 and TRBJ1-5, with 7 bases matching TRBD1. V shed 1 base, J shed 6 bases, and the junction held 3 bases outside the gene matches. This CDR3 contains 14 residues. Per germline, CDR1 LGHNA and CDR2 YSLEER. The CDR3: CASSQGQGVQPQHF. In DNA, the CDR3 is TGCGCCAGCAGCCAAGGTCAGGGGGTTCAGCCCCAGCATTTT.

This clone came up a few times. The rearrangement uses TRBV6-1 and TRBJ1-5; D perhaps matches TRBD1 (6 bases). CDR1 is MNHNS, CDR2 SASEGT, per germline. CDR3 length: 15 residues. The V and J ends lost 1 base and 4 bases respectively, with 11 bases between them. Written as DNA, the CDR3 is TGTGCCAGCAGTGAAGGGGGGCTCACAAATCAGCCCCAGCATTTT. This sequence encodes CASSEGGLTNQPQHF.

The chain carries TRBV5-4 and TRBJ2-7; 10 bases are a match to TRBD1. The CDR3 is made up of 15 amino acids. From germline, CDR1 is SGHNT and CDR2 YYREEE (reference sequence). Trimming cost V 4 bases and J 4 bases; bases outside gene matches: 8. The CDR3 DNA sequence: TGTGCCAGCAGCCTGGGGACAGGGGCTGCATACGAGCAGTACTTC. Translation: CASSLGTGAAYEQYF.

The chain links TRBV11-2 to TRBJ2-3; no clear D. CDR1 SGHAT and CDR2 FQNNGV come from the germline V gene. Trimming shortened V by 5 bases and J by 5 bases, and 14 bases separated the two germline ends. The CDR3 loop spans 14 amino acids. DNA of the CDR3: TGTGCCAGCAGCCACTCCACCGGGTTAGATACGCAGTATTTT. This encodes CASSHSTGLDTQYF.

This clone showed up just a few times. The rearrangement uses TRBV6-1 and TRBJ2-1, with D unresolved. V was pared by 7 bases and J by 0 bases, with 10 bases between. CDR3 length equals 14 residues. CDR1 MNHNS and CDR2 SASEGT come from the germline V gene. The CDR3 here is CASIGSSSYNEQFF. For the CDR3, the DNA is TGTGCCAGCATAGGCAGTAGCTCCTACAATGAGCAGTTCTTC.

This clone was detected only once. V and J are TRBV15 and TRBJ2-7; D gene uncertain. CDR1 and CDR2 (germline): LNHNV, YYDKDF (reference sequence). Trimming removed 8 bases from V and 0 bases from J, with 17 bases in between. The CDR3 contains 15 residues. CDR3 region: CATPRTSPDSYEQYF. CDR3 sequence (DNA): TGTGCCACCCCTAGGACCTCCCCGGACTCCTACGAGCAGTACTTC.

The J gene is TRBJ1-1, the V gene TRBV2; no reliable D call. V dropped 8 bases and J dropped 0 bases, with 10 bases sitting between them. The CDR3 has 13 residues. The germline V gene encodes CDR1 SNHLY and CDR2 FYNNEI. CDR3 amino acids: CASGLVLNTEAFF. CDR3 DNA sequence: TGTGCCAGCGGGTTGGTATTGAACACTGAAGCTTTCTTT.

The chain is built from TRBV5-1 and TRBJ2-1; 8 bases line up with TRBD2. CDR1 and CDR2 from the germline V gene are SGHRS and YFSETQ. This CDR3 spans 15 amino acids. The trim removed 2 bases at V and 3 bases at J, leaving 4 bases unmatched. In DNA, the CDR3 is TGCGCCAGCAGCTTCCCGGGACTAGACTACAATGAGCAGTTCTTC. Protein: CASSFPGLDYNEQFF.

The chain employs TRBV5-1 and TRBJ2-1; D is perhaps TRBD2 (5 bases). Germline loops: CDR1 SGHRS, CDR2 YFSETQ. This CDR3 region has 14 residues. With 1 base removed from V and 8 bases from J, the gap between germline ends came to 13 bases. The CDR3 sequence is CASSLWTGSDEQFF. CDR3 nucleotide sequence: TGCGCCAGCAGCTTGTGGACGGGGAGCGATGAGCAGTTCTTC.

The V and J genes are TRBV5-4 and TRBJ2-7, with TRBD1 matching 10 bases. This CDR3 comprises 14 residues. Unmatched junction bases numbered 2, after V lost 2 bases and J lost 3 bases. Germline values: CDR1 SGHNT, CDR2 YYREEE (reference sequence). The CDR3, as DNA: TGTGCCAGCAGCTTTGGGGACAGGGGCTACGAGCAGTACTTC. This codes for CASSFGDRGYEQYF.

This sequence joins TRBV5-4 and TRBJ2-7, with D possibly being TRBD1 or TRBD2 (5 bases each). The CDR3 sequence is 14 residues long. Between the trimmed V and J ends, which lost 3 bases and 0 bases, there was a span of 10 bases. Germline loops: CDR1 SGHNT, CDR2 YYREEE (reference sequence). The CDR3 spells CASSYRGASYEQYF. CDR3 in DNA: TGTGCCAGCAGCTATCGAGGGGCCTCCTACGAGCAGTACTTC.

This CDR3 is CASSVFDFYGYTF. CDR3 DNA: TGCGCCAGCAGTGTTTTTGATTTCTATGGCTACACCTTC. The genes are TRBV10-2 and TRBJ1-2; no reliable D call. This CDR3 is 13 amino acids long. V lost 4 bases to trimming and J lost 4 bases, with 10 bases between them. CDR1 WSHSY and CDR2 SAAADI come from the germline V gene.

The chain is built from TRBV5-1 and TRBJ1-1; possibly TRBD1 for D (5 bases). Germline assignment: CDR1 SGHRS and CDR2 YFSETQ. V gave up 0 bases and J gave up 8 bases, with 17 bases separating them. The CDR3 is 15 residues long. The CDR3 region is CASSLGSRVYKEAFF. CDR3 sequence (DNA): TGCGCCAGCAGCTTGGGGAGCAGGGTATACAAAGAAGCTTTCTTT.

The V call is TRBV5-1, the J call TRBJ2-7, with TRBD2 matching 7 bases. Trimming removed 2 bases from V and 7 bases from J; junction bases left unmatched: 6. The germline V gene encodes CDR1 SGHRS and CDR2 YFSETQ. The length of the CDR3 is 13 residues. This CDR3 reads CASSFPSGSEQYF. The DNA for the CDR3 is TGCGCCAGCAGCTTCCCTAGCGGATCTGAGCAGTACTTC.